The 27 T cell receptor beta chains in this list originate from one sample, sequenced in a study of cytomegalovirus exposure and HLA in healthy donors. PCR primers comprised 60 Vbeta and 13 Jbeta primers. Measured with immunoSEQ multiplex PCR; TCRdb has only the in-frame clones, and not every one. This sample carries about 130,000 clones, around 72% of them seen once, and the ten largest clones take about 4.3%. Sequencing was carried out using PBMCs. The receptors come from a young man in good health and CMV-seropositive.

The chain recombines TRBV7-2 with TRBJ2-5, with 8 bases lining up with TRBD1. With V trimmed by 1 base and J by 3 bases, 1 base remained unmatched. The CDR3 has 14 amino acids. The germline CDR1 and CDR2 sequences are SGHTA and FQGNSA. The CDR3 DNA sequence: TGTGCCAGCAGCTTAGGACAGGGGAAAGAGACCCAGTACTTC. It yields the protein CASSLGQGKETQYF.

With respect to this clone: One end of the junction fails to match germline, which may point to a read error. V usage is TRBV23-1 and J usage is TRBJ1-2, with 7 bases lining up with TRBD1. TRBV23-1 falls under the ORF class, with uncertain function. The CDR3 is made up of 16 amino acids. The CDR3 sequence: CASSQGTETPNYGYAF. Written as DNA, the CDR3 is TGCGCCAGCAGTCAGGGGACAGAAACTCCTAACTATGGCTACGCCTTC.

This chain joins TRBV19 and TRBJ1-1, with D uncertain. The V and J ends lost 5 bases and 3 bases respectively, with 13 bases between them. The CDR3 length is 14 residues. The germline V gene has CDR1 LNHDA and CDR2 SQIVND (reference sequence). CDR3 nucleotides: TGTGCCAGTAGTCTTCAGGATGAATACACTGAAGCTTTCTTT. This translates into CASSLQDEYTEAFF.

This clone was picked up a small number of times. The chain employs TRBV4-1 and TRBJ1-2; no clear D. CDR1 MGHRA and CDR2 YSYEKL come from the germline V gene. The V gene lost 1 base and the J gene lost 8 bases, with 17 bases spanning the gap. The CDR3 sequence is 15 residues long. DNA for the CDR3: TGCGCCAGCAGCCAAGTTACCAGCAGAGGAAGGGGCTACACCTTC. It encodes CASSQVTSRGRGYTF.

This clone has a single count. This chain links TRBV18 with TRBJ2-7, with a possible D match to TRBD1 (6 bases). This CDR3 spans 15 amino acids. Germline V gives CDR1 KGHSH, CDR2 LQKENI. Trimming removed 1 base from V and 1 base from J, with 11 bases in between. The CDR3 loop reads CASSPQADRSYEQYF. In DNA, the CDR3 is TGTGCCAGCTCACCACAAGCGGACAGATCCTACGAGCAGTACTTC.

This sequence joins TRBV27 and TRBJ2-7; maybe TRBD2 (6 bases). The CDR3 is 15 amino acids. Germline loops: CDR1 MNHEY, CDR2 SMNVEV (reference sequence). V lost 6 bases to trimming and J lost 4 bases, with 19 bases between them. Here the CDR3 DNA reads TGTGCCAGCAGCCAAGCCGGGACTCCGCTTTACGAGCAGTACTTC. Amino acid sequence: CASSQAGTPLYEQYF.

V is TRBV7-9 and J is TRBJ2-3, with D perhaps TRBD2 (6 bases). Trimming removed 5 bases at V and 2 bases at J, with 8 bases between. The CDR3 extends over 13 amino acids. Germline CDR1 SEHNR, CDR2 FQNEAQ (reference sequence). The CDR3, as DNA: TGTGCCAGCAGCCGGGGGATCACAGATACGCAGTATTTT. Amino acid sequence: CASSRGITDTQYF.

This chain links TRBV6-1 with TRBJ2-2; 9 positions match TRBD2. The ends lost 6 bases at V and 4 bases at J; junction bases unmatched: 6. CDR3 length equals 15 residues. CDR1 is MNHNS, CDR2 SASEGT, per germline. CDR3 nucleotides: TGTGCCAGCAGGAAGGTAGCGGGGGCCACCGGGGAGCTGTTTTTT. This codes for CASRKVAGATGELFF.

The CDR3 DNA sequence: TGTGCCAGCAGTTCCCCGGCGCTTGGAGTCGCTGAAGCTTTCTTT. This gives the protein CASSSPALGVAEAFF. V usage is TRBV6-5 and J usage is TRBJ1-1; D remains unclear. Trimming stripped 4 bases from V and 6 bases from J, with 18 bases between. There are 15 residues in the CDR3. The germline V gene has CDR1 MNHEY and CDR2 SVGAGI.

The V and J genes are TRBV13 and TRBJ1-3; 7 nucleotides match TRBD1. V dropped 5 bases and J dropped 3; count of bases not matched to a gene: 7. CDR3 length: 15 residues. Germline V gene lookup returns CDR1 PRHDT and CDR2 FYEKMQ (reference sequence). As DNA, the CDR3 is TGTGCCAGCAGCACTACAGGGGAAGGTGGAAACACCATATATTTT. Translated: CASSTTGEGGNTIYF. Full variable domain (rest looked up from reference TRBV13 and TRBJ1-3): AAGVIQSPRHLIKEKRETATLKCYPIPRHDTVYWYQQGPGQDPQFLISFYEKMQSDKGSIPDRFSAQQFSDYHSELNMSSLELGDSALYFCASSTTGEGGNTIYFGEGSWLTVV.

This chain links TRBV9 with TRBJ1-3; the D gene is possibly TRBD1 (6 bases). V lost 5 bases, J lost 0 bases, and 12 bases lay in between. There are 15 residues in the CDR3. From germline, CDR1 is SGDLS and CDR2 YYNGEE. For the CDR3, the DNA is TGTGCCAGCAGTGCAGGGGTTTCCTCTGGAAACACCATATATTTT. Translation: CASSAGVSSGNTIYF. Drawing the rest from reference TRBV9 and TRBJ1-3, the complete variable domain is DSGVTQTPKHLITATGQRVTLRCSPRSGDLSVYWYQQSLDQGLQFLIQYYNGEERAKGNILERFSAQQFPDLHSELNLSSLELGDSALYFCASSAGVSSGNTIYFGEGSWLTVV.

The genes are TRBV7-2 and TRBJ2-7; 8 bases agree with TRBD2. The CDR3 extends over 15 amino acids. Germline V lookup: CDR1 SGHTA, CDR2 FQGNSA. V trimming: 1 base; J trimming: 5 bases; junction bases outside the gene matches: 7. The CDR3 nucleotides read TGTGCCAGCAGCTTAGGGAGCGGGAGCCGCCACGAGCAGTACTTC. As protein: CASSLGSGSRHEQYF.

The chain has TRBV13 and TRBJ2-6, with D maybe TRBD1 (6 bases). Per germline, CDR1 PRHDT and CDR2 FYEKMQ (reference sequence). The CDR3 contains 14 residues. Trimming pared 5 bases from V and 4 bases from J, leaving 9 bases between. CDR3 nucleotides: TGTGCCAGCAGCCGGGACACCGGGGCCAACGTCCTGACTTTC. Translated: CASSRDTGANVLTF.

J is TRBJ2-2 and V is TRBV5-6; D perhaps matches TRBD2 (6 bases). CDR1 and CDR2 from the germline V gene are SGHDT and YYEEEE. The V end lost 3 bases, the J end lost 5 bases, and 17 bases lay between the germline ends. This CDR3 has 16 residues. CDR3 in DNA: TGTGCCAGCAGCTGGGGGGTTGGACCCGAAACCGGGGAGCTGTTTTTT. This codes for CASSWGVGPETGELFF.

J is TRBJ1-4 and V is TRBV6-6, with D unresolved. This CDR3 contains 15 residues. V gave up 2 bases and J gave up 6 bases, with 13 bases separating them. Per germline, CDR1 MNHNY and CDR2 SVGAGI (reference sequence). The chain's CDR3 is CASSYPQRGDEKLFF. The CDR3 bases are TGTGCCAGCAGTTACCCTCAACGGGGTGATGAAAAACTGTTTTTT.

The CDR3: CASSRSGNTDTQYF. Written as DNA, the CDR3 is TGTGCCAGCAGTCGGAGCGGGAACACAGATACGCAGTATTTT. The V call is TRBV6-6, the J call TRBJ2-3, with 7 bases matching TRBD2. Trimming took 5 bases from V and 2 from J; bases not matched to a gene: 4. The CDR3 spans 14 residues. Looked up from germline, CDR1 is MNHNY and CDR2 is SVGAGI (reference sequence).

This rearrangement joins TRBV2 to TRBJ2-1; 9 positions agree with TRBD1. With 2 bases clipped from V and 6 bases from J, the junction kept 2 bases outside the gene matches. The length of the CDR3 is 14 residues. Germline CDR1 reads SNHLY; CDR2 reads FYNNEI. This chain's CDR3 is CASSERGQGNEQFF. The CDR3 region has the DNA TGTGCCAGCAGTGAACGGGGACAGGGCAATGAGCAGTTCTTC.

The V and J genes are TRBV29-1 and TRBJ2-2, with D uncertain. The germline V gene encodes CDR1 SQVTM and CDR2 ANQGSEA. Trimming took 4 bases from V and 4 from J, leaving 7 bases between them. The CDR3 length is 12 residues. The CDR3 bases are TGCAGCGTTGGGGCGTTCACCGGGGAGCTGTTTTTT. The encoded protein is CSVGAFTGELFF.

The V and J genes are TRBV28 and TRBJ1-2, with D perhaps TRBD1 (6 bases). Germline V gene data show CDR1 as MDHEN and CDR2 as SYDVKM. The CDR3 consists of 14 residues. Trimming stripped 3 bases from V and 7 bases from J, with 15 bases between. CDR3 residues: CASSLSGGSGGYTF. The CDR3 bases are TGTGCCAGCAGTTTGAGTGGGGGCTCTGGTGGCTACACCTTC.

V and J are TRBV10-3 and TRBJ1-3; D gene ambiguous. The germline V and J ends were trimmed by 4 bases and 3 bases, with 13 bases remaining between them. The CDR3 has 15 residues. The V gene's germline CDR1 is ENHRY and CDR2 SYGVKD. The CDR3, as DNA: TGTGCCATCAGTGGGTCCGAGGGATATGGAAACACCATATATTTT. Residues: CAISGSEGYGNTIYF.

There are a few counts of this clone. V usage is TRBV6-6 and J usage is TRBJ2-3, with TRBD1 matching over 9 bases. CDR3 length equals 16 residues. Germline V CDR1 and CDR2: MNHNY, SVGAGI (reference sequence). The J segment lost 4 bases and the V segment lost 4 bases, leaving 9 bases of the junction unmatched. The CDR3 is CASSSSGTGLADTQYF. The CDR3 region has the DNA TGTGCCAGCAGTTCATCCGGGACAGGGTTGGCAGATACGCAGTATTTT.

CDR3 in amino acids: CASSLKAGGNQPQHF. The DNA of the CDR3 is TGTGCCAGCAGTTTAAAGGCAGGGGGCAATCAGCCCCAGCATTTT. The chain combines TRBV27 with TRBJ1-5; maybe TRBD1 (6 bases). Germline V gives CDR1 MNHEY, CDR2 SMNVEV (reference sequence). CDR3 length equals 15 residues. V shed 2 bases and J shed 2 bases, with 10 bases lying between them.

This clone was observed a few times. The genes are TRBV4-1 and TRBJ2-5, with a tentative D call TRBD1 (6 bases). The ends were cut back, 0 bases at V and 7 bases at J, with 15 bases in the middle. The germline CDR1 and CDR2 sequences are MGHRA and YSYEKL. The CDR3 covers 15 residues. CDR3 coding DNA: TGCGCCAGCAGCCAAGATTGGGCAGGGGAGAGGACCCAGTACTTC. The encoded protein is CASSQDWAGERTQYF.

With regard to this clone: Different DNA sequences within this sample yield the same CDR3. The chain recombines TRBV19 with TRBJ2-7, with 9 bases identical to TRBD1. CDR3 length: 15 residues. J was trimmed by 4 bases and V by 1 base; bases with no gene match: 5. Germline assignment: CDR1 LNHDA and CDR2 SQIVND (reference sequence). CDR3 amino acids: CASSIAGQGLYEQYF. CDR3 DNA: TGTGCCAGTAGTATAGCGGGACAGGGTCTTTACGAGCAGTACTTC.

The chain has TRBV9 and TRBJ2-2, with D possibly TRBD2 on 6 matching bases. The CDR3 contains 16 residues. Germline V gives CDR1 SGDLS, CDR2 YYNGEE. V lost 0 bases, J lost 4 bases, and 13 bases lay in between. The DNA for the CDR3 is TGTGCCAGCAGCGTAGGGTCCGGGAGTCGCACCGGGGAGCTGTTTTTT. Protein sequence: CASSVGSGSRTGELFF.

The V call is TRBV6-1, the J call TRBJ1-1; D is uncertain. V was shortened by 3 bases and J by 0 bases, with 8 bases between the two germline ends. The CDR3 is 14 amino acids. Germline lookup yields CDR1 MNHNS and CDR2 SASEGT. CDR3 DNA sequence: TGTGCCAGCAGTGAGAACCGGTTGAACACTGAAGCTTTCTTT. This codes for CASSENRLNTEAFF.

The CDR3 DNA is TGTGCCAGCAGCCCGACAGATACGCAGTATTTT. Its protein product is CASSPTDTQYF. This chain uses TRBV13 with TRBJ2-3, with unresolved D. V dropped 5 bases and J dropped 3 bases, with 3 bases sitting between them. Looked up from germline, CDR1 is PRHDT and CDR2 is FYEKMQ (reference sequence). The length of the CDR3 is 11 residues. Together with reference TRBV13 and TRBJ2-3, the CDR3 gives the full variable domain: AAGVIQSPRHLIKEKRETATLKCYPIPRHDTVYWYQQGPGQDPQFLISFYEKMQSDKGSIPDRFSAQQFSDYHSELNMSSLELGDSALYFCASSPTDTQYFGPGTRLTVL.